This T cell receptor (beta chain) came from a study of cytomegalovirus exposure and HLA in healthy donors. Study outcomes and limitations: Data from an earlier analysis indicated that most TCR beta V segments were productive either about 90% or about 30% of the time. When the data were analyzed later, several of the most significant clusters appeared to be linked to common viral pathogens. In vitro confirmation showed three CMV-associated chains to be CMV antigen specific.

About this clone itself: The antigen is not known.

The PCR employed 60 Vbeta primers together with 13 Jbeta primers. Using immunoSEQ multiplex PCR, the repertoire was profiled, and TCRdb retains in-frame clones only, with some absent. Here the sample table reports about 110,000 clones. Germline V gene lookup returns CDR1 MNHEY and CDR2 SVGAGI. Trimming cost V 10 bases and J 3 bases, with 12 bases left between them. This CDR3 comprises 12 residues. The clonotype originates from a man younger than 30 in good health and CMV-seronegative. The sequenced sample was PBMCs. The chain is built from TRBV6-5 and TRBJ1-1; perhaps TRBD1 as D (5 bases). CDR3 nucleotide sequence: TGTGCCACCGGGGGGGAAGACACTGAAGCTTTCTTT. The encoded protein is CATGGEDTEAFF.